The TCR beta chain described here comes from a study of response to subunit inactivated influenza vaccine. Broader study findings: T cells newly recruited by each seasonal influenza vaccination are few, the authors suggested.

V was clipped by 1 base and J by 5 bases; unmatched bases: 8. The V gene's germline CDR1 is LGHDT and CDR2 YNNKEL (reference sequence). The CDR3 is made up of 17 amino acids. This clonotype appeared a few times. Its antigen is not known. Via MiXCR, TCRdb re-called the RT-PCR reads, giving one row per CDR3 protein. The sample has almost 600,000 distinct CDR3 sequences, 14% seen once. The sample consisted of PBMCs from blood, taken approximately 12 days after vaccination. The rearrangement joins TRBV3-1 to TRBJ2-1, with TRBD2 identical over 10 bases. The clonotype was recovered from a man aged 50 or older who received an inactivated influenza vaccine. CDR3 nucleotide sequence: TGTGCCAGCAGCCAAGGGGGGTGGACTAGCGGAAACAATGAGCAGTTCTTC. Encoded protein: CASSQGGWTSGNNEQFF.